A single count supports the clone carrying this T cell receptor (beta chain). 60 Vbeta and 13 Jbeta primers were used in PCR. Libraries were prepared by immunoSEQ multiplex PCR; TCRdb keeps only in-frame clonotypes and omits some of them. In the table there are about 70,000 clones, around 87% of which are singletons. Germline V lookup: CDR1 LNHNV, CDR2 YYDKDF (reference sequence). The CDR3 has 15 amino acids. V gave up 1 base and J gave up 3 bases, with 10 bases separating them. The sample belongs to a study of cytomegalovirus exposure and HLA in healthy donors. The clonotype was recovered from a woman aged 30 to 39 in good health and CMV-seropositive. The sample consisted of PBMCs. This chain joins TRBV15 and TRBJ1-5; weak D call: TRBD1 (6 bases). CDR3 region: CATSRVGQPNQPQHF. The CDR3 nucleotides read TGTGCCACCAGCAGAGTAGGACAGCCCAATCAGCCCCAGCATTTT.